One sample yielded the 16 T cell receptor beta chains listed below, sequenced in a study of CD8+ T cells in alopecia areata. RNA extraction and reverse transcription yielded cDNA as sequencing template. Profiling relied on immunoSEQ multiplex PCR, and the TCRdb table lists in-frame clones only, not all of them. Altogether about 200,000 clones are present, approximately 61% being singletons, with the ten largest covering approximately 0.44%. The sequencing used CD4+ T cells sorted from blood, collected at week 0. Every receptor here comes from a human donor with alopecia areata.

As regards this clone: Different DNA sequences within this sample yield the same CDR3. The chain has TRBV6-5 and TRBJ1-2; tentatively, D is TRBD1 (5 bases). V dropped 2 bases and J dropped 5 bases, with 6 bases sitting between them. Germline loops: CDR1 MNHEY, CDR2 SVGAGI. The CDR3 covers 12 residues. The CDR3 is CASSYGGYGYTF. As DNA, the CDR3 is TGTGCCAGCAGTTACGGGGGTTATGGCTACACCTTC.

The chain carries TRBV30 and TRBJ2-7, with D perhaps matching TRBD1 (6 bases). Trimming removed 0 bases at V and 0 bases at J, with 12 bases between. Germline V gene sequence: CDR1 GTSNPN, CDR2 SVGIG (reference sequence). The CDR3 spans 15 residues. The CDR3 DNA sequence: TGTGCCTGGAGTGTATACAGGGAAAACTCCTACGAGCAGTACTTC. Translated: CAWSVYRENSYEQYF.

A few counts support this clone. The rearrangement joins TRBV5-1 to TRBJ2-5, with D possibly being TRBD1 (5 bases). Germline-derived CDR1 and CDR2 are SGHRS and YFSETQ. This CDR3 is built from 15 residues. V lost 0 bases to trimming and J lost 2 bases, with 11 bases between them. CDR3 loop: CASSLEGQGQETQYF. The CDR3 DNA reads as TGCGCCAGCAGCTTGGAAGGGCAGGGACAAGAGACCCAGTACTTC.

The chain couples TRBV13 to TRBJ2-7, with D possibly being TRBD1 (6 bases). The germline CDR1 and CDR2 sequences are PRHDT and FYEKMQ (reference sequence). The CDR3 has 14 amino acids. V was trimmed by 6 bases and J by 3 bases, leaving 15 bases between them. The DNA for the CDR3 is TGTGCCAGCAGTCTCAGGGGTACCTTCTACGAGCAGTACTTC. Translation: CASSLRGTFYEQYF.

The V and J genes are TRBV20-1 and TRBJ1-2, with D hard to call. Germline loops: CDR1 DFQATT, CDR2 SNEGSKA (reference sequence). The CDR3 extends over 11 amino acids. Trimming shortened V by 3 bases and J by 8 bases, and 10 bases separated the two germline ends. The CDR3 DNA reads TGCAGTGCTAGTCGAGGAGGGGGCTACACCTTC. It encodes CSASRGGGYTF.

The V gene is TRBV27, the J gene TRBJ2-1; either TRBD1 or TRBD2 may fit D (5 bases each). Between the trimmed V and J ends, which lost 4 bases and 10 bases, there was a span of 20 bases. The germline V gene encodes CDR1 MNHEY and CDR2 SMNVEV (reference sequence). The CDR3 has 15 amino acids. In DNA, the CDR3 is TGTGCCAGCAGTTGGGAGCCGGGGCTAGTAGGCGAGCAGTTCTTC. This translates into CASSWEPGLVGEQFF.

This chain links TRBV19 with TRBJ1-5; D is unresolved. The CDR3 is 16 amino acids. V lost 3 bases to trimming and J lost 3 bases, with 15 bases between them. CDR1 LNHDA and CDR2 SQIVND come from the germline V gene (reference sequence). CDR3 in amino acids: CASSIRVTATNQPQHF. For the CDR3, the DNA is TGTGCCAGTAGTATCCGAGTCACCGCCACCAATCAGCCCCAGCATTTT.

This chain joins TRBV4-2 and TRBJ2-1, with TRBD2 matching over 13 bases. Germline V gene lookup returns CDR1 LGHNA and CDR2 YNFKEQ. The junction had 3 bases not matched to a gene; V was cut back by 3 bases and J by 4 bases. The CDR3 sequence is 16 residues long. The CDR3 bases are TGTGCCAGCAGCCATGGGACTAGCGGGGATTACAATGAGCAGTTCTTC. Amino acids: CASSHGTSGDYNEQFF.

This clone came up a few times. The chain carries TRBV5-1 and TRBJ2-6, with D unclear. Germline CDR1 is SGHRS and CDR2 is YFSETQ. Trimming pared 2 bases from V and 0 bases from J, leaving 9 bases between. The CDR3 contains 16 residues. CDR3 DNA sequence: TGCGCCAGCAGCTTAGGTCTTACCTCTGGGGCCAACGTCCTGACTTTC. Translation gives CASSLGLTSGANVLTF.

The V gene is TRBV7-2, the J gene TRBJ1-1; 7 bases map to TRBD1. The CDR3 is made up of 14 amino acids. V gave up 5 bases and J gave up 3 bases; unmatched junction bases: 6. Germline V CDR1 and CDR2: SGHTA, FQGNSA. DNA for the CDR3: TGTGCCAGCAGCCGACAGGGACGAGACACTGAAGCTTTCTTT. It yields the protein CASSRQGRDTEAFF.

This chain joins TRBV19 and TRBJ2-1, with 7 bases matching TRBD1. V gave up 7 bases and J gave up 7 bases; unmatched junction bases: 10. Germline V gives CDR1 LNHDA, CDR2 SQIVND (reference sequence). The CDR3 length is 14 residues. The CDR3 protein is CASKISTGTNEQFF. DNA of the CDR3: TGTGCCAGTAAAATCTCGACAGGGACAAATGAGCAGTTCTTC.

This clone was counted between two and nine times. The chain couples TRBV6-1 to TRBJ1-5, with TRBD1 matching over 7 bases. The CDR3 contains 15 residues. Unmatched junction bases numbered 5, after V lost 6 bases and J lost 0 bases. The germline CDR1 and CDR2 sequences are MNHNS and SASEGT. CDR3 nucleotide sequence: TGTGCCAGCAGACAGGGGCTGAATAGCAATCAGCCCCAGCATTTT. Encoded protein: CASRQGLNSNQPQHF.

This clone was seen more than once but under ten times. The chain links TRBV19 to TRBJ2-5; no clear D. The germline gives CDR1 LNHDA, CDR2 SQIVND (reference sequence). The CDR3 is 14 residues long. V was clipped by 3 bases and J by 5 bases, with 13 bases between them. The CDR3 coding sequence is TGTGCCAGTAGTATCATCCCCGGTGGGGAGACCCAGTACTTC. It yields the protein CASSIIPGGETQYF.

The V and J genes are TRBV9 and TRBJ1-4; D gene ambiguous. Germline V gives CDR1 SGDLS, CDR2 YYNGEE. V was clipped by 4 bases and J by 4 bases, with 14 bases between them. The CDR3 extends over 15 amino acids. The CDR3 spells CASSTGWQDNEKLFF. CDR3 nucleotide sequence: TGTGCCAGCAGCACCGGGTGGCAGGATAATGAAAAACTGTTTTTT.

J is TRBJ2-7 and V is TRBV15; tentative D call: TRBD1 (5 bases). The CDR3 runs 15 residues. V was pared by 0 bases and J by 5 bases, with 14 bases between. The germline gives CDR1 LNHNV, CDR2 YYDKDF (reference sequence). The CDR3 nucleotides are TGTGCCACCAGCAGAGATTTGCCAGGCAGGGACGAGCAGTACTTC. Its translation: CATSRDLPGRDEQYF.

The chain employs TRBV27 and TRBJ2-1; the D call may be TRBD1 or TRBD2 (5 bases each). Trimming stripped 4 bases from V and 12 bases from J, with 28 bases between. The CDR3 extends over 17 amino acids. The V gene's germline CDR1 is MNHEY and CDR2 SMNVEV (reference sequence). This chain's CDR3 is CASSSRDPRPDTWGQFF. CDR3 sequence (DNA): TGTGCCAGCAGTTCTCGGGACCCAAGGCCCGATACGTGGGGGCAGTTCTTC.